The source of this TCR beta chain is a study of T cells in localized non-small cell lung cancer (dated by TCRdb to the early 2020s). About the investigation overall: T cell repertoires of 236 early-stage NSCLC patients were analyzed, with tumors being compared against uninvolved tumor-adjacent lungs. A mean age of about 66 years was recorded for the NSCLC patients, of whom under 150 were male and 90 to 110 were female. The cohort comprised 236 treatment-naïve NSCLC patients with resected, localized lung tumors.

The immunoSEQ Assay was used to sequence TCR beta CDR3 regions from DNA. The original methods were these. T cell density was computed as TCR beta template counts normalized to usable DNA estimated by amplifying housekeeping genes. Using the preseqR package, richness was estimated by extrapolating to 120,000 templates for tissue samples and 400,000 templates for PBMC samples. Clonality was calculated as one minus Pielou's evenness. To identify tissue-enriched TCRs, differential abundance testing was run on productive amino-acid clonotypes with a minimum total count of 5 and an alpha of 0.1. The Jaccard Index and the Morisita Overlap Index were used to quantify repertoire overlap between compartments. GLIPH grouped TCR beta CDR3s together with public tetramer-defined viral CDR3s, and a viral motif had to include at least three viral sequences and show V-gene enrichment. This immuneACCESS table, as held by TCRdb, lists in-frame sequences with V and J called but not all clones. Of the missing ones, under half trace to an unresolved V gene in checked studies; the others have no known cause. The V and J calls and clone size were taken over from that table, and D and trimming were inferred from the DNA. The sample table lists some 72,000 clones, 84% of them with a count of one. The top ten hold over 2.5% of the sample.

Points on this clone: The specificity of this receptor is unknown. Per-base quality was not reported, and no clone a single base away is much larger than it.

Results and caveats for the whole study, not just this receptor: Multi-region tumor sequencing was not performed, so intratumor heterogeneity could not be excluded. Higher blood T cell density associated with longer overall survival, while higher adjacent-lung clonality associated with shorter survival. Of the top 100 tumor clones, a median of about 53 were detected in paired uninvolved adjacent lung; roughly 29 were also among that lung's top 100. Uninvolved tumor-adjacent lung showed the highest T cell clonality, higher than tumor, which suggests more focused antigenic responses in the uninvolved tumor-adjacent lung. Since the design was exploratory, TCR variables were selected using unadjusted p-values with no false-discovery rate correction.

At diagnosis, tumor, uninvolved tumor-adjacent lung and peripheral blood were collected and then preserved as a mix of FFPE and fresh-frozen material. For TCR repertoire profiling, blood samples were analyzed as peripheral blood mononuclear cells. This sequence originates from a man aged 40-75 years with stage I lung adenocarcinoma. Sequencing used peripheral blood, obtained before any cancer treatment.

CDR3 loop: CASSQGWGRERTGELFF. In nucleotides, the sequence is TGTGCCAGCAGCCAAGGCTGGGGGAGGGAGAGGACCGGGGAGCTGTTTTTT. This receptor chain uses TRBV14 and TRBJ2-2, with 7 junctional bases fitting TRBD2. CDR1 and CDR2, per the germline V gene, are SGHDN and FVKESK. The CDR3 runs 17 amino acids, cysteine and phenylalanine included. The sequence is cut down to CDR3 DNA, 51 bases in frame from base 1. V is trimmed back by 1 base and J by 5 bases, and the junction contains 10 bases that no gene match accounts for.